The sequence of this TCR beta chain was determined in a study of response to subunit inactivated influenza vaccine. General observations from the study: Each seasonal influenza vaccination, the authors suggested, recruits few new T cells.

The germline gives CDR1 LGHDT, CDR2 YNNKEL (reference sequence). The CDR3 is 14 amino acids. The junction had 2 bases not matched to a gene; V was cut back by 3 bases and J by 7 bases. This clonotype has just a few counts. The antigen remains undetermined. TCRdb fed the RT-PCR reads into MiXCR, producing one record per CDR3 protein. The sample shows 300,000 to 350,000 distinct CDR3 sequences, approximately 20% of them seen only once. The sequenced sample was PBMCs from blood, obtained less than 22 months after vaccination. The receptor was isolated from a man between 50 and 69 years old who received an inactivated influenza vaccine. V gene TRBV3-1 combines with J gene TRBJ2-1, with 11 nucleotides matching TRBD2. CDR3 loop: CASSHVAGGNEQFF. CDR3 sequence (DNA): TGTGCCAGCAGCCACGTAGCGGGAGGGAATGAGCAGTTCTTC.